Shown below are 20 T cell receptor beta chains from a single sample sequenced in a study of T cells in Graves' hyperthyroidism and ophthalmopathy. Amplified TCR beta CDR3 regions came from RNA transcripts. HTBI primers were used for first-round RT-PCR of the TCR CDR3. TCRdb re-analysed the multiplex PCR reads in MiXCR, keeping a single row per CDR3 protein. The sample carries about 580,000 distinct CDR3 sequences, around 42% recorded once. The source material was peripheral blood or thyroid tissue (not recorded which). Every receptor here comes from a young woman with Graves' hyperthyroidism.

This clonotype was counted ten times or more. The chain uses TRBV7-2 and TRBJ1-1; D perhaps matches TRBD1 (5 bases). Germline CDR1 and CDR2: SGHTA and FQGNSA. CDR3 length: 15 amino acids. Trimming took 0 bases from V and 3 from J, leaving 11 bases between them. CDR3 in DNA: TGTGCCAGCAGCTTAGCCGGGGCCCGGTACACTGAAGCTTTCTTT. Amino acids: CASSLAGARYTEAFF.

The chain uses TRBV20-1 and TRBJ2-5; D is uncertain. The length of the CDR3 is 11 residues. Trimming stripped 8 bases from V and 5 bases from J, with 12 bases between. CDR1 is DFQATT, CDR2 SNEGSKA, per germline (reference sequence). CDR3 nucleotide sequence: TGCAGTCTCCGTTTGGCGGAGACCCAGTACTTC. As protein: CSLRLAETQYF.

On this clonotype: Just one base apart from a much larger clone, this may be a read error. The rearrangement uses TRBV27 and TRBJ1-1; tentatively, D is TRBD1 (6 bases). Germline V lookup: CDR1 MNHEY, CDR2 SMNVEV (reference sequence). The CDR3 sequence is 13 residues long. CDR3 amino acids: CASSFGRDTEDFF. Here the CDR3 DNA reads TGTGCCAGCAGTTTCGGCAGGGACACTGAAGATTTCTTT.

The V call is TRBV29-1, the J call TRBJ1-2; D unresolved. Trimming cost V 8 bases and J 7 bases, with 11 bases left between them. Germline V gene lookup returns CDR1 SQVTM and CDR2 ANQGSEA. The CDR3 covers 10 residues. CDR3 nucleotides: TGCAGCACCCTTGGGGTTGGCTACACCTTC. Amino acid sequence: CSTLGVGYTF.

Many counts were recorded for this clonotype. The chain is built from TRBV12-3 or TRBV12-4 and TRBJ2-5, with 7 nucleotides matching TRBD2. The ends lost 9 bases at V and 2 bases at J; junction bases unmatched: 9. The CDR3 covers 14 residues. Written as DNA, the CDR3 is TGTGCCAGTTCGGACGGACTAGGGCAAGAGACCCAGTACTTC. This codes for CASSDGLGQETQYF.

The J gene is TRBJ1-2, the V gene TRBV12-3 or TRBV12-4; tentatively, D is TRBD1 (6 bases). The CDR3 loop spans 16 amino acids. Trimming pared 4 bases from V and 1 base from J, leaving 16 bases between. CDR3 sequence (DNA): TGTGCCAGCAGTTCGAGCCGGACAGCGATTAACTATGGCTACACCTTC. This gives the protein CASSSSRTAINYGYTF.

This clonotype was recorded many times. V is TRBV20-1 and J is TRBJ1-1; possibly TRBD1 for D (5 bases). The CDR3 runs 13 residues. V lost 1 base to trimming and J lost 10 bases, with 16 bases between them. CDR1 DFQATT and CDR2 SNEGSKA come from the germline V gene (reference sequence). This CDR3 reads CSARARSGLVAFF. CDR3 in DNA: TGCAGTGCTAGAGCTCGATCGGGGCTGGTAGCTTTCTTT.

The CDR3 protein is CASSYARTSEPQETQYF. In DNA form, the CDR3 reads TGTGCCAGCAGCTATGCCAGGACTAGCGAGCCACAAGAGACCCAGTACTTC. The chain joins TRBV7-9 to TRBJ2-5, with 9 positions matching TRBD2. CDR3 size: 17 residues. The germline CDR1 and CDR2 sequences are SEHNR and FQNEAQ (reference sequence). Unmatched junction bases numbered 11, after V lost 4 bases and J lost 2 bases. Supplemented by reference TRBV7-9 and TRBJ2-5, the full variable domain reads DTGVSQNPRHKITKRGQNVTFRCDPISEHNRLYWYRQTLGQGPEFLTYFQNEAQLEKSRLLSDRFSAERPKGSFSTLEIQRTEQGDSAMYLCASSYARTSEPQETQYFGPGTRLLVL.

This clonotype was counted ten times or more. V gene TRBV5-6 combines with J gene TRBJ2-5; D is perhaps TRBD2 (6 bases). This CDR3 spans 13 amino acids. Germline CDR1 and CDR2: SGHDT and YYEEEE. The V and J ends lost 4 bases and 2 bases respectively, with 9 bases between them. CDR3 nucleotide sequence: TGTGCCAGCAGCCCCCTAGCGCAAGAGACCCAGTACTTC. Translation gives CASSPLAQETQYF.

This chain links TRBV4-1 with TRBJ2-5; the match to TRBD1 covers 11 bases. CDR3 size: 15 residues. CDR1 MGHRA and CDR2 YSYEKL come from the germline V gene. The V segment lost 2 bases and the J segment 5 bases; nucleotides outside the gene matches: 4. The CDR3 reads CASSQWTGGLETQYF. The DNA of the CDR3 is TGCGCCAGCAGCCAATGGACAGGGGGCTTGGAGACCCAGTACTTC.

This clonotype was counted ten times or more. The genes are TRBV20-1 and TRBJ1-2; maybe TRBD1 (5 bases). CDR3 size: 11 residues. V gave up 4 bases and J gave up 7 bases, with 10 bases separating them. Germline-derived CDR1 and CDR2 are DFQATT and SNEGSKA (reference sequence). CDR3 nucleotide sequence: TGCAGTGCTACCAGGGAGGGTGGCTACACCTTC. This sequence encodes CSATREGGYTF.

The chain employs TRBV29-1 and TRBJ2-1; TRBD1 is a possible D gene (6 bases). This CDR3 spans 14 amino acids. Trimming took off 5 bases at V and 9 bases at J, with 20 bases between the two ends. Germline loops: CDR1 SQVTM, CDR2 ANQGSEA. CDR3 region: CSVRAYQGGSEQFF. CDR3 in DNA: TGCAGCGTTCGGGCCTACCAAGGGGGAAGTGAGCAGTTCTTC.

Concerning this clonotype: One end of the junction fails to match germline, which may point to a read error. The gene calls are TRBV19 and TRBJ1-1, with D unresolved. This CDR3 region has 11 residues. Germline loops: CDR1 LNHDA, CDR2 SQIVND (reference sequence). This CDR3 reads CASSTGTGAFF. CDR3 bases: TGTGCCAGTAGTACGGGCACTGGAGCTTTCTTT. The whole variable domain, remainder taken from reference TRBV19 and TRBJ1-1, is DGGITQSPKYLFRKEGQNVTLSCEQNLNHDAMYWYRQDPGQGLRLIYYSQIVNDFQKGDIAEGYSVSREKKESFPLTVTSAQKNPTAFYLCASSTGTGAFFGQGTRLTVV.

This clonotype showed up many times. V and J are TRBV27 and TRBJ1-2; the match to TRBD1 covers 7 bases. Trimming took 2 bases from V and 7 from J; bases not matched to a gene: 7. Germline V lookup: CDR1 MNHEY, CDR2 SMNVEV (reference sequence). CDR3 length equals 14 residues. This CDR3 is CASSLRTGVRGYTF. Written as DNA, the CDR3 is TGTGCCAGCAGTTTACGTACAGGGGTACGTGGCTACACCTTC.

This chain connects TRBV7-6 to TRBJ1-5; no firm D call. The CDR3 contains 15 residues. Looked up from germline, CDR1 is SGHVS and CDR2 is FNYEAQ. Trimming cost V 2 bases and J 1 base, with 9 bases left between them. This CDR3 is CASSLSDASNQPQHF. The CDR3 nucleotides are TGTGCCAGCAGCTTATCCGACGCAAGCAATCAGCCCCAGCATTTT.

This chain connects TRBV2 to TRBJ1-5, with D possibly being TRBD1 (6 bases). The germline V and J ends were trimmed by 2 bases and 7 bases, with 18 bases remaining between them. The germline CDR1 and CDR2 sequences are SNHLY and FYNNEI. This CDR3 contains 16 residues. The CDR3 region has the DNA TGTGCCAGCAGTGAATACGGACTAGGGGGTGAGCAGCCCCAGCATTTT. Translation gives CASSEYGLGGEQPQHF.

The V gene is TRBV10-3, the J gene TRBJ1-1; D gene unclear. The CDR3 totals 12 residues. Between the trimmed V and J ends, which lost 6 bases and 6 bases, there was a span of 11 bases. Germline lookup yields CDR1 ENHRY and CDR2 SYGVKD. CDR3 DNA sequence: TGTGCCATCAGGGCAGGTGACTCTGAAGCTTTCTTT. Its translation is CAIRAGDSEAFF.

V gene TRBV12-5 combines with J gene TRBJ2-2; D uncertain. The germline V and J ends were trimmed by 0 bases and 5 bases, with 10 bases remaining between them. The CDR3 is 15 residues long. The germline V gene has CDR1 LGHNT and CDR2 FRNRAP. The CDR3 DNA follows: TGTGCTAGTGGTTTGGTATCCCGGAGTACCGGGGAGCTGTTTTTT. It yields the protein CASGLVSRSTGELFF. The whole variable domain, filled in from reference TRBV12-5 and TRBJ2-2, reads DARVTQTPRHKVTEMGQEVTMRCQPILGHNTVFWYRQTMMQGLELLAYFRNRAPLDDSGMPKDRFSAEMPDATLATLKIQPSEPRDSAVYFCASGLVSRSTGELFFGEGSRLTVL.

The chain uses TRBV20-1 and TRBJ1-3; D is unresolved. Germline V gives CDR1 DFQATT, CDR2 SNEGSKA (reference sequence). The CDR3 is 14 amino acids. CDR3 in amino acids: CRAVGGLGAGTIYF. The CDR3 DNA reads as TGCAGAGCCGTGGGCGGGCTGGGAGCCGGCACCATATATTTT.

This clonotype was recorded at least ten times. V usage is TRBV12-3 or TRBV12-4 and J usage is TRBJ2-5; D gene ambiguous. Between the trimmed V and J ends, which lost 8 bases and 2 bases, there was a span of 15 bases. The CDR3 is made up of 14 amino acids. The CDR3 nucleotides read TGTGCCAGCTTACATAGTGGTATTCAAGAGACCCAGTACTTC. Translated, it gives CASLHSGIQETQYF.